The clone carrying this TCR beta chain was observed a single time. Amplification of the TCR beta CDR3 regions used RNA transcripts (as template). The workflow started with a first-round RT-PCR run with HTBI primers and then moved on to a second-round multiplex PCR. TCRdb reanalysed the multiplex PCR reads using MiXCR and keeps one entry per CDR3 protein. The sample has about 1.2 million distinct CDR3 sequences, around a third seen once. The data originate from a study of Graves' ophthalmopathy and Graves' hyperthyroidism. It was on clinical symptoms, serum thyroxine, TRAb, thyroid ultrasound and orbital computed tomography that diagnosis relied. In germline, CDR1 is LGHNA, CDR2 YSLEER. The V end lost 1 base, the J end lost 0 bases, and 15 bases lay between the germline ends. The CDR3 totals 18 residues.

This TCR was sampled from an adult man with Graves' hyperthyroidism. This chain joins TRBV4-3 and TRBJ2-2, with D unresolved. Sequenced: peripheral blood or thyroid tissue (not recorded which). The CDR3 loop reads CASSQGAAVQANTGELFF. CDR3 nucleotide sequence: TGCGCCAGCAGCCAAGGGGCGGCGGTCCAAGCGAACACCGGGGAGCTGTTTTTT.